Presented here are 21 T cell receptor beta chains from one specimen sequenced in a study of blood T cell repertoires in COVID-19 (dated by TCRdb to 2019 to 2021). The library was made by the immunoSEQ multiplex PCR assay. Held by TCRdb, this immuneACCESS table contains in-frame sequences only and omits some clones. Under half of the omission traces to an unresolved V gene where checked; the cause of the rest is unknown. This sample lists roughly 67,000 clones; 65% to 90% were detected once. The top ten clones comprise more than 5% of the sample. The specimen sequenced was peripheral blood. The receptors originated from a woman in her fifties or sixties with acute or convalescent COVID-19.

The rearrangement uses TRBV9 and TRBJ1-2; D perhaps matches TRBD1 (6 bases). Trimming removed 3 bases at V and 5 bases at J, with 14 bases between. The CDR3 length is 14 residues. Germline V gives CDR1 SGDLS, CDR2 YYNGEE. The DNA of the CDR3 is TGTGCCAGCAGCGCAAGCGGGGGGGCGTATGGCTACACCTTC. Encoded protein: CASSASGGAYGYTF.

This clone appeared once. The chain recombines TRBV4-1 with TRBJ1-2; D gene ambiguous. This CDR3 contains 15 residues. V lost 4 bases to trimming and J lost 1 base, with 13 bases between them. The V gene's germline CDR1 is MGHRA and CDR2 YSYEKL. The CDR3 DNA follows: TGCGCCAGCAGCCTTGCGGTGGCCTTTAACTATGGCTACACCTTC. This gives the protein CASSLAVAFNYGYTF.

This chain joins TRBV6-5 and TRBJ1-1; D is undetermined. Germline loops: CDR1 MNHEY, CDR2 SVGAGI. Trimming pared 0 bases from V and 1 base from J, leaving 9 bases between. CDR3 length: 15 residues. CDR3 DNA sequence: TGTGCCAGCAGTTACTCGATGGTCAGGAACACTGAAGCTTTCTTT. This encodes CASSYSMVRNTEAFF.

The genes are TRBV10-3 and TRBJ1-2, with 7 nucleotides matching TRBD1. V was pared by 6 bases and J by 1 base, with 2 bases of the junction left unmatched. Germline V gives CDR1 ENHRY, CDR2 SYGVKD. There are 13 residues in the CDR3. The CDR3 DNA follows: TGTGCCATCAGAGGACAGGATAACTATGGCTACACCTTC. It codes for CAIRGQDNYGYTF.

The gene calls are TRBV6-5 and TRBJ1-1, with a weak D call TRBD1 (6 bases). Germline V CDR1 and CDR2: MNHEY, SVGAGI. V dropped 8 bases and J dropped 0 bases, with 13 bases sitting between them. CDR3 length equals 14 residues. In DNA form, the CDR3 reads TGTGCCAGCGGGAGACAGGTGATGAACACTGAAGCTTTCTTT. It yields the protein CASGRQVMNTEAFF.

This chain connects TRBV7-8 to TRBJ1-5; 7 bases line up with TRBD1. Germline V gives CDR1 SGHVS, CDR2 FQNEAQ. The V and J ends lost 4 bases and 3 bases, in that order; junction bases with no gene match: 3. This CDR3 comprises 14 residues. The CDR3, as DNA: TGTGCCAGCAGCTCGGACAGGTTCAATCAGCCCCAGCATTTT. It codes for CASSSDRFNQPQHF.

This clone came up a few times. The CDR3 region has the DNA TGTGCCAGCAGCTCCCCCTCCGGGACAGGGTCTGAAGCTTTCTTT. As protein: CASSSPSGTGSEAFF. V gene TRBV6-6 combines with J gene TRBJ1-1; 9 nucleotides line up with TRBD1. This CDR3 region has 15 residues. Germline-derived CDR1 and CDR2 are MNHNY and SVGAGI (reference sequence). With V trimmed by 6 bases and J by 6 bases, 11 bases remained unmatched.

This chain connects TRBV6-5 to TRBJ2-2; no reliable D call. The CDR3 loop spans 14 amino acids. Per the germline V gene, CDR1 is MNHEY and CDR2 is SVGAGI. V shed 6 bases and J shed 3 bases, with 11 bases lying between them. The CDR3 loop reads CASRGLMYTGELFF. For the CDR3, the DNA is TGTGCCAGCAGGGGCCTGATGTACACCGGGGAGCTGTTTTTT.

This clone occurred once. The chain couples TRBV30 to TRBJ1-1; D is ambiguous. The germline gives CDR1 GTSNPN, CDR2 SVGIG (reference sequence). V lost 3 bases to trimming and J lost 0 bases, with 5 bases between them. This CDR3 has 12 amino acids. CDR3 DNA sequence: TGTGCCTGGAGATCTGTGAACACTGAAGCTTTCTTT. Its translation is CAWRSVNTEAFF.

The genes are TRBV18 and TRBJ1-2; 7 positions match TRBD1. The V gene end was trimmed by 3 bases and the J gene end by 3 bases; junction bases not matched to a gene: 7. The CDR3 covers 15 residues. CDR1 is KGHSH, CDR2 LQKENI, per germline. In nucleotides, the CDR3 is TGTGCCAGCTCACCCTTTTACGACAGGGACTATGGCTACACCTTC. Residues: CASSPFYDRDYGYTF.

The table lists this clone with a count of one. This chain links TRBV6-6 with TRBJ2-3, with 7 positions matching TRBD1. The CDR3 runs 14 residues. After removal of 6 bases from V and 3 bases from J, the junction contained 6 bases not matched to a gene. CDR1 MNHNY and CDR2 SVGAGI come from the germline V gene (reference sequence). The CDR3 protein is CASRETGLTDTQYF. DNA for the CDR3: TGTGCCAGCAGGGAGACAGGGCTGACAGATACGCAGTATTTT.

The chain links TRBV21-1 to TRBJ1-5; TRBD1 is the table's D call, not checked against the DNA. TRBV21-1 is assigned pseudogene status. The CDR3 has 16 amino acids. CDR3 protein: CASSKMGHLSNQPQHF. Here the CDR3 DNA reads TGTGCCAGCAGCAAGATGGGGCACCTTAGCAATCAGCCCCAGCATTTT.

J is TRBJ1-6 and V is TRBV5-1; D is uncertain. CDR1 SGHRS and CDR2 YFSETQ come from the germline V gene. The ends were cut back, 3 bases at V and 3 bases at J, with 10 bases in the middle. This CDR3 is 15 amino acids long. DNA for the CDR3: TGCGCCAGCAGCTCCTCTGTAGACTATAATTCACCCCTCCACTTT. It translates to CASSSSVDYNSPLHF.

The chain combines TRBV7-8 with TRBJ2-1; 9 nucleotides match TRBD1. The CDR3 length is 17 residues. J gave up 8 bases and V 3 bases, and 14 bases lay outside the gene matches. The germline V gene encodes CDR1 SGHVS and CDR2 FQNEAQ. In nucleotides, the CDR3 is TGTGCCAGCAGCTTCCCCCTTCGACAGGGGGGTCAGGATGAGCAGTTCTTC. It specifies CASSFPLRQGGQDEQFF.

The rearrangement links TRBV23-1 to TRBJ1-6, with TRBD1 identical over 9 bases. TRBV23-1 is treated as an ORF (open reading frame) with a function not yet certain. This CDR3 is built from 15 residues. With 2 bases clipped from V and 7 bases from J, the junction kept 3 bases outside the gene matches. CDR3 region: CASSQTGTGNSPLHF. DNA for the CDR3: TGCGCCAGCAGTCAAACCGGGACAGGGAATTCACCCCTCCACTTT.

V usage is TRBV5-1 and J usage is TRBJ1-1, with D possibly TRBD1 on 5 matching bases. The CDR3 sequence is 14 residues long. The V gene's germline CDR1 is SGHRS and CDR2 YFSETQ. Trimming removed 5 bases from V and 8 bases from J, with 19 bases in between. CDR3 loop: CASSLQAESVEAFF. The DNA for the CDR3 is TGCGCCAGCAGTTTACAGGCAGAGTCTGTGGAAGCTTTCTTT.

V is TRBV6-5 and J is TRBJ1-5, with 8 bases that match TRBD1. The CDR3 runs 15 residues. V gave up 2 bases and J gave up 7 bases; unmatched junction bases: 7. Germline V gives CDR1 MNHEY, CDR2 SVGAGI. DNA for the CDR3: TGTGCCAGCAGTTACGACGGGACAGGAGGGCAGCCCCAGCATTTT. The encoded protein is CASSYDGTGGQPQHF.

This clone was recorded once. The V gene is TRBV6-5, the J gene TRBJ1-1; perhaps TRBD1 as D (5 bases). The V gene's germline CDR1 is MNHEY and CDR2 SVGAGI. The CDR3 runs to 14 residues. V dropped 4 bases and J dropped 6 bases, with 15 bases sitting between them. The DNA for the CDR3 is TGTGCCAGCAGTTTCACAGGTGTGGGTGCTGAAGCTTTCTTT. This codes for CASSFTGVGAEAFF.

The chain is built from TRBV19 and TRBJ1-1; D call uncertain. Per the germline V gene, CDR1 is LNHDA and CDR2 is SQIVND (reference sequence). CDR3 length equals 12 residues. Trimming shortened V by 10 bases and J by 11 bases, and 20 bases separated the two germline ends. The CDR3 DNA reads as TGTGCCACCTCGCCGGGGAGGGTTAGTGCTTTCTTT. Translation: CATSPGRVSAFF. The full variable domain, completed using reference TRBV19 and TRBJ1-1, is DGGITQSPKYLFRKEGQNVTLSCEQNLNHDAMYWYRQDPGQGLRLIYYSQIVNDFQKGDIAEGYSVSREKKESFPLTVTSAQKNPTAFYLCATSPGRVSAFFGQGTRLTVV.

V gene TRBV12-3 or TRBV12-4 combines with J gene TRBJ1-2; D call uncertain. The CDR3 consists of 11 residues. V was cut by 2 bases and J by 6 bases, with 4 bases left in between. Here the CDR3 DNA reads TGTGCCAGCAGTTTAAGAGATGGCTACACCTTC. It encodes CASSLRDGYTF.

V gene TRBV21-1 combines with J gene TRBJ1-5. TRBV21-1 is a pseudogene segment. The length of the CDR3 is 11 residues. CDR3: CASIGGWPQHF. The CDR3 nucleotides are TGTGCCAGCATCGGGGGTTGGCCCCAGCATTTT.